This T cell receptor (beta chain) was recorded in a study of response to subunit inactivated influenza vaccine. TCRdb fed the RT-PCR reads into MiXCR, producing one record per CDR3 protein. The table has 560,000 or so distinct CDR3 sequences, approximately 7.6% seen once. Germline CDR1 ENHRY, CDR2 SYGVKD. CDR3 length: 11 amino acids. V was trimmed by 4 bases and J by 7 bases, leaving 5 bases between them. Many counts were recorded for this clonotype. Sequencing was performed on PBMCs from blood, taken 23 to 25 months after vaccination. The sequence was collected from a man aged 45 to 70 who received an inactivated influenza vaccine. The genes are TRBV10-3 and TRBJ2-1; unclear D gene. In DNA, the CDR3 is TGTGCCATCAGTGTGGGGAATGAGCAGTTCTTC. Protein: CAISVGNEQFF.